A single T cell receptor beta chain is shown here with its context. Antigen: not known. This sample is drawn from a study of blood T cells in healthy people across ages. The CDR3 sequence is 15 residues long. CDR1 is LGHDT, CDR2 YNNKEL, per germline (reference sequence). Study-wide findings and caveats: Diversity estimates drawn from one million T cells were deemed underestimates. Long-lived donors carried more naive CD4+ cells and greater diversity than aged donors. Higher naive T cell percentage went strongly together with higher TCR beta diversity.

The use of a sample-barcoded 5' primer and a J-beta primer mix characterized a second PCR of roughly 7 to 12 cycles. Via MiXCR, TCRdb re-called the 5' RACE reads, giving one row per CDR3 protein. This table holds around 600,000 distinct CDR3 sequences, around half found once. Sequenced: blood. The sequence derives from a man older than 75 in good health. The V call is TRBV3-1, the J call TRBJ2-4; TRBD2 might be the D (5 bases). The J call is doubtful: the DNA matches TRBJ2-7 better. Here the CDR3 DNA reads TGTGCCAGCAGCCAAGCCTTATTAAGAGCGGACGAGCAGTACTTC. Translating gives CASSQALLRADEQYF.